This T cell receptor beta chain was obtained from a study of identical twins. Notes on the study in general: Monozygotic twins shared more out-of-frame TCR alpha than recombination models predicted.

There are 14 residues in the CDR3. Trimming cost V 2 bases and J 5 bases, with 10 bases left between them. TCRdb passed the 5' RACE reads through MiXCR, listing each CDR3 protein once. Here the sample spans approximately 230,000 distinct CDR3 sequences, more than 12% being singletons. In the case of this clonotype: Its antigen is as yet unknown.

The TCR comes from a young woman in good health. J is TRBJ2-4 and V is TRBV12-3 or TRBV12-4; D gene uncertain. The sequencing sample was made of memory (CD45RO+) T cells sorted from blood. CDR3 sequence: CASSLWGTENIQYF. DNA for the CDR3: TGTGCCAGCAGTTTATGGGGTACTGAAAACATTCAGTACTTC.